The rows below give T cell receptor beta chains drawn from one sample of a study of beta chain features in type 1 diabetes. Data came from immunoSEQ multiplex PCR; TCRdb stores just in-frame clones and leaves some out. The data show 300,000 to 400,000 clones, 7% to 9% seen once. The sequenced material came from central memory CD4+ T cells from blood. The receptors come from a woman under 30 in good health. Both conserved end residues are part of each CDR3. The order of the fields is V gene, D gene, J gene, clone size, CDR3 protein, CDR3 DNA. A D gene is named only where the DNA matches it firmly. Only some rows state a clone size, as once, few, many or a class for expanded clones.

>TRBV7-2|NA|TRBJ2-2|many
CASSLTGTNTGELFF
TGTGCCAGCAGCTTAACCGGTACGAACACCGGGGAGCTGTTTTTT
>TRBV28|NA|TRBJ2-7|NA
CASRGGGGASYEQYF
TGTGCCTCCCGGGGGGGAGGGGGCGCATCTTACGAGCAGTACTTC
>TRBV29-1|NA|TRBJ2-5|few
CSVCPGETQYF
TGCAGCGTATGTCCAGGAGAGACCCAGTACTTC
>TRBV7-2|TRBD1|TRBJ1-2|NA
CASSRQGGPKFYGYTF
TGTGCCAGCAGTCGACAGGGTGGTCCCAAGTTTTATGGCTACACCTTC
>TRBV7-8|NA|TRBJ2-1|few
CASSLAQIHHEQFF
TGTGCCAGCAGCTTAGCTCAGATTCACCATGAGCAGTTCTTC
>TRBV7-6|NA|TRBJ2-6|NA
CASSLLLGAASGANVLTF
TGTGCCAGCAGCTTATTGCTGGGGGCAGCCTCTGGGGCCAACGTCCTGACTTTC
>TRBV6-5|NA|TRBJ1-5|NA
CASREGDQPQHF
TGTGCCAGCAGGGAAGGGGATCAGCCCCAGCATTTT
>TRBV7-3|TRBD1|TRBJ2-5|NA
CASSLGQASPTQYF
TGTGCCAGCAGCTTGGGACAGGCTTCTCCGACCCAGTACTTC
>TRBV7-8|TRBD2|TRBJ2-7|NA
CASSLQTSGSSYEQYF
TGTGCCAGCAGCTTGCAGACTAGCGGGAGCTCCTACGAGCAGTACTTC
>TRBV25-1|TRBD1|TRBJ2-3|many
CASSDGRQGGDTQYF
TGTGCCAGCAGTGATGGGAGACAGGGTGGTGATACGCAGTATTTT
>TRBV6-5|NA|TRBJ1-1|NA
CASSYSGGMNTEAFF
TGTGCCAGCAGTTACTCGGGAGGCATGAACACTGAAGCTTTCTTT
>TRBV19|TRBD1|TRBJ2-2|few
CASTGQARGRELFF
TGTGCCAGTACTGGACAGGCCCGGGGCAGGGAGCTGTTTTTT
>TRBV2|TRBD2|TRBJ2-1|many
CASSPTSGRNNEQFF
TGTGCCAGCAGTCCTACTAGCGGGAGGAACAATGAGCAGTTCTTC
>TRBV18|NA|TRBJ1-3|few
CASSPIGFSGNTIYF
TGTGCCAGCTCACCAATTGGGTTCTCTGGAAACACCATATATTTT
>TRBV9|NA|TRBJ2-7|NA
CASSAWTVYEQYF
TGTGCCAGCAGCGCCTGGACAGTCTACGAGCAGTACTTC
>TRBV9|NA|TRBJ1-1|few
CASSVGGLGNTEAFF
TGTGCCAGCAGCGTAGGAGGGTTAGGGAACACTGAAGCTTTCTTT
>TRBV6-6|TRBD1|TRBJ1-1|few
CAISPGQGRSEAFF
TGTGCCATCAGCCCGGGACAGGGGAGGTCTGAAGCTTTCTTT
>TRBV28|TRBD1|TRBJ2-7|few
CASSVSTGIVYEQYF
TGTGCCAGCAGTGTTTCGACAGGGATTGTGTACGAGCAGTACTTC
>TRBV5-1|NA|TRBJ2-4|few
CASSPPGHLKNIQYF
TGCGCCAGCAGCCCCCCCGGGCACCTCAAAAACATTCAGTACTTC
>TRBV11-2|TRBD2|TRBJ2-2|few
CASSKGLAGGTGELFF
TGTGCCAGCAGCAAGGGACTAGCGGGAGGTACCGGGGAGCTGTTTTTT
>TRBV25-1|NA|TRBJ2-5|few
CASSARLVVETQYF
TGTGCCAGCAGTGCGCGACTAGTGGTTGAGACCCAGTACTTC
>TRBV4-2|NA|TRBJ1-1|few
CASSQAGSRTEAFF
TGTGCCAGCAGCCAAGCAGGAAGTCGGACTGAAGCTTTCTTT
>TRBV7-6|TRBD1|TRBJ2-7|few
CASSDDRGREQYF
TGTGCCAGCAGCGACGACAGGGGACGCGAGCAGTACTTC
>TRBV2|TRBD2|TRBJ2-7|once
CASSEVLAGNEQYF
TGTGCCAGCAGTGAAGTACTAGCGGGAAACGAGCAGTACTTC
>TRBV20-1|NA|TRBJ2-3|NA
CARISTDTQYF
TGCGCACGTATTAGCACAGATACGCAGTATTTT
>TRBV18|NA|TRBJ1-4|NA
CASSRGNEKLFF
TGTGCCAGCTCACGAGGGAATGAAAAACTGTTTTTT
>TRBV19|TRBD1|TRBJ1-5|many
CASSLSGTAFNQPQHF
TGTGCCAGTAGCCTGTCCGGGACAGCTTTCAATCAGCCCCAGCATTTT
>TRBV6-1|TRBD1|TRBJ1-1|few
CASRAGGFTEAFF
TGTGCCAGCAGAGCAGGGGGCTTCACTGAAGCTTTCTTT
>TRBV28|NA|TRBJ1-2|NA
CASSFSYGNYGYTF
TGTGCCAGCAGTTTTTCTTACGGGAACTATGGCTACACCTTC
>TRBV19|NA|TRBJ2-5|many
CASSRQGGETQYF
TGTGCCAGTAGCCGACAGGGAGGAGAGACCCAGTACTTC
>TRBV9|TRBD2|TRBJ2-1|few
CASSVLGLAANEQFF
TGTGCCAGCAGCGTTTTGGGACTAGCGGCCAATGAGCAGTTCTTC
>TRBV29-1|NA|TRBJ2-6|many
CSALDWGRGGANVLTF
TGCAGCGCCCTAGATTGGGGGCGAGGAGGGGCCAACGTCCTGACTTTC
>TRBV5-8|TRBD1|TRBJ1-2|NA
CASSSTGRNTYGYTF
TGTGCCAGCAGCTCGACAGGGAGGAACACCTATGGCTACACCTTC
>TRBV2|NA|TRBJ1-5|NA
CASSASDGSNQPQHF
TGTGCCAGCAGTGCTTCCGACGGTAGCAATCAGCCCCAGCATTTT
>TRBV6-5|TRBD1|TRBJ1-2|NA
CASRRGQNYGYTF
TGTGCCAGCAGGCGGGGACAGAACTATGGCTACACCTTC
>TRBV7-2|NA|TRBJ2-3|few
CASSLRKTDTQYF
TGTGCCAGCAGCTTAAGGAAAACAGATACGCAGTATTTT
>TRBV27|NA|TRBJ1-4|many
CASSFRPGWEENEKLFF
TGTGCCAGCAGTTTTCGGCCGGGATGGGAGGAGAATGAAAAACTGTTTTTT
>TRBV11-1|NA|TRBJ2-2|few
CASSLVGGANTGELFF
TGTGCCAGCAGCTTAGTAGGTGGGGCGAACACCGGGGAGCTGTTTTTT
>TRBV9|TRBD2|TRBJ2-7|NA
CASSVASGRAYEQYF
TGTGCCAGCAGCGTAGCTAGCGGGAGGGCCTACGAGCAGTACTTC
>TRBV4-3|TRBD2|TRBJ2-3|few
CASSQELARTTDTQYF
TGCGCCAGCAGCCAAGAACTAGCGAGAACCACAGATACGCAGTATTTT
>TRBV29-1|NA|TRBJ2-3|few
CSVLQATSTDTQYF
TGCAGCGTTTTACAGGCAACTAGCACAGATACGCAGTATTTT
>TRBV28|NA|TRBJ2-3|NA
CASAESGRTDTQYF
TGTGCCAGCGCAGAGAGCGGACGCACAGATACGCAGTATTTT
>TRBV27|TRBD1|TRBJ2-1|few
CASSQPTGLGLDNEQFF
TGTGCCAGCAGTCAACCGACAGGGCTAGGGTTAGACAATGAGCAGTTCTTC
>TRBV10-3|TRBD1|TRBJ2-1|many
CAISGAGQVVGEQFF
TGTGCCATCAGTGGCGCGGGACAGGTCGTTGGTGAGCAGTTCTTC
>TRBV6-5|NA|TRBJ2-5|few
CASSYSRIPGAGAQYF
TGTGCCAGCAGTTACTCGAGAATTCCGGGCGCCGGGGCCCAGTACTTC
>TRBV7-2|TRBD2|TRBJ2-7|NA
CASSPNLLANNYEQYF
TGTGCCAGCAGCCCCAACCTACTAGCGAATAACTACGAGCAGTACTTC
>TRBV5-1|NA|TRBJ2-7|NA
CASSLAAHREQYF
TGCGCCAGCAGCTTGGCGGCCCACCGCGAGCAGTACTTC